A single sample gave rise to the 32 T cell receptor beta chains below, sequenced in a study of cytomegalovirus exposure and HLA in healthy donors. A multiplex PCR was run with 60 Vbeta primers and 13 Jbeta primers. Sequencing used immunoSEQ multiplex PCR; TCRdb keeps in-frame clones, though not all of them. In the table there are under 200,000 clones, roughly 80% of which are singletons. Sequencing input: PBMCs. The source of these receptors is a female donor in good health and CMV-seronegative.

V gene TRBV4-3 combines with J gene TRBJ1-4; 9 bases align to TRBD1. The ends lost 2 bases at V and 8 bases at J; junction bases unmatched: 9. Germline V gives CDR1 LGHNA, CDR2 YSLEER. There are 16 residues in the CDR3. CDR3 sequence (DNA): TGCGCCAGCAGCCAATTCTCCGGGACAGGGATCGAAAAACTGTTTTTT. Translated, it gives CASSQFSGTGIEKLFF.

The chain recombines TRBV4-2 with TRBJ1-4; TRBD1 is a possible D gene (5 bases). This CDR3 is built from 16 residues. Germline V gene lookup returns CDR1 LGHNA and CDR2 YNFKEQ. The V gene lost 0 bases and the J gene lost 0 bases, with 8 bases spanning the gap. Here the CDR3 DNA reads TGTGCCAGCAGCCAAGACCCGGGGGCAACTAATGAAAAACTGTTTTTT. This sequence encodes CASSQDPGATNEKLFF.

The chain has TRBV28 and TRBJ1-3; D call uncertain. Trimming pared 2 bases from V and 0 bases from J, leaving 8 bases between. The length of the CDR3 is 15 residues. Germline loops: CDR1 MDHEN, CDR2 SYDVKM. DNA for the CDR3: TGTGCCAGCAGTTTAGGCCTTTACTCTGGAAACACCATATATTTT. Amino acids: CASSLGLYSGNTIYF.

The V and J genes are TRBV10-3 and TRBJ2-7; 8 positions agree with TRBD1. V was pared by 6 bases and J by 4 bases, with 11 bases of the junction left unmatched. This CDR3 contains 15 residues. Germline assignment: CDR1 ENHRY and CDR2 SYGVKD. The CDR3 region has the DNA TGTGCCATCAGGGAAGGACAGGGTGATTCTTACGAGCAGTACTTC. Translation gives CAIREGQGDSYEQYF.

V is TRBV7-6 and J is TRBJ1-5, with D possibly matching TRBD1 (5 bases). The CDR3 covers 14 residues. Trimming removed 2 bases from V and 5 bases from J, with 10 bases in between. CDR1 SGHVS and CDR2 FNYEAQ come from the germline V gene. For the CDR3, the DNA is TGTGCCAGCAGCTTATTTCGGGGGGATCAGCCCCAGCATTTT. Its protein product is CASSLFRGDQPQHF.

This clone was recorded a few times. The chain recombines TRBV9 with TRBJ1-1; D not resolved. There are 13 residues in the CDR3. V lost 0 bases and J 4 bases, leaving 7 bases between the germline ends. Per germline, CDR1 SGDLS and CDR2 YYNGEE. The CDR3 coding sequence is TGTGCCAGCAGCGTAGAGAGGGCCACTGAAGCTTTCTTT. Its translation: CASSVERATEAFF. The full variable domain, its missing parts supplied by reference TRBV9 and TRBJ1-1, is DSGVTQTPKHLITATGQRVTLRCSPRSGDLSVYWYQQSLDQGLQFLIQYYNGEERAKGNILERFSAQQFPDLHSELNLSSLELGDSALYFCASSVERATEAFFGQGTRLTVV.

V gene TRBV30 combines with J gene TRBJ2-1, with 7 bases aligning to TRBD2. CDR1 is GTSNPN, CDR2 SVGIG, per germline (reference sequence). This CDR3 is built from 16 residues. V shed 6 bases and J 4 bases; nucleotides not matched to a gene: 15. The CDR3 DNA is TGTGCCTGCCCTACCGGGGCTAGCGGCCTTTACAATGAGCAGTTCTTC. This gives the protein CACPTGASGLYNEQFF.

This clone occurred once. This chain joins TRBV5-1 and TRBJ1-2; 7 bases map to TRBD1. With V trimmed by 4 bases and J by 0 bases, 9 bases remained unmatched. Looked up from germline, CDR1 is SGHRS and CDR2 is YFSETQ. The CDR3 has 16 residues. The CDR3 here is CASSRIGRGANYGYTF. For the CDR3, the DNA is TGCGCCAGCAGCCGCATTGGCAGGGGGGCTAACTATGGCTACACCTTC.

The V and J genes are TRBV10-3 and TRBJ2-1; weak D call: TRBD1 (6 bases). This CDR3 contains 14 residues. Trimming removed 0 bases from V and 11 bases from J, with 14 bases in between. The V gene's germline CDR1 is ENHRY and CDR2 SYGVKD. The CDR3 bases are TGTGCCATCAGTGAGTCGTCGGGGACAAATAAGCAGTTCTTC. This translates into CAISESSGTNKQFF.

The CDR3 reads CASSLQASGYTF. The CDR3 DNA sequence: TGTGCCAGCAGCTTACAGGCATCAGGCTACACCTTC. The V call is TRBV7-2, the J call TRBJ1-2; D unresolved. The CDR3 length is 12 residues. CDR1 is SGHTA and CDR2 is FQGNSA in the germline V gene. V was clipped by 2 bases and J by 8 bases, with 9 bases between them.

V usage is TRBV27 and J usage is TRBJ1-5; perhaps TRBD1 as D (6 bases). The CDR3 has 15 amino acids. The germline V and J ends were trimmed by 5 bases and 1 base, with 12 bases remaining between them. Per germline, CDR1 MNHEY and CDR2 SMNVEV (reference sequence). The CDR3, as DNA: TGTGCCAGCAGTCCAGCAACAGGGAGCAATCAGCCCCAGCATTTT. Protein sequence: CASSPATGSNQPQHF.

The chain employs TRBV11-2 and TRBJ1-1, with D possibly being TRBD1 (5 bases). Germline CDR1 and CDR2: SGHAT and FQNNGV. This CDR3 is 14 amino acids long. Trimming pared 3 bases from V and 1 base from J, leaving 9 bases between. The CDR3 is CASSFTGGNTEAFF. For the CDR3, the DNA is TGTGCCAGCAGCTTTACAGGTGGGAACACTGAAGCTTTCTTT.

This rearrangement joins TRBV15 to TRBJ2-5, with a weak D call TRBD1 (6 bases). The J call could be wrong; TRBJ2-7 is a better fit for the DNA end. From germline, CDR1 is LNHNV and CDR2 YYDKDF (reference sequence). The CDR3 covers 14 residues. The CDR3 loop is CATSTSTGYHEQYF. The DNA of the CDR3 is TGTGCCACCAGCACCTCTACAGGGTACCACGAGCAGTACTTC.

The chain links TRBV27 to TRBJ2-7, with D unresolved. Trimming left V 3 bases short and J 2 bases short, with 8 bases between. The CDR3 extends over 13 amino acids. From germline, CDR1 is MNHEY and CDR2 SMNVEV (reference sequence). The CDR3 nucleotides read TGTGCCAGCAGTTTGAGGCCAACCTACGAGCAGTACTTC. This encodes CASSLRPTYEQYF.

The V and J genes are TRBV4-1 and TRBJ1-3, with a weak D call TRBD1 (6 bases). This CDR3 contains 16 residues. V lost 3 bases and J 0 bases, leaving 12 bases between the germline ends. Germline loops: CDR1 MGHRA, CDR2 YSYEKL. CDR3 region: CASSQRTAISGNTIYF. DNA of the CDR3: TGCGCCAGCAGCCAGAGGACAGCGATCTCTGGAAACACCATATATTTT.

This clone has just a few counts. V usage is TRBV29-1 and J usage is TRBJ2-1; 7 bases are a match to TRBD2. This CDR3 has 15 amino acids. Germline V gene sequence: CDR1 SQVTM, CDR2 ANQGSEA. Unmatched junction bases numbered 12, after V lost 4 bases and J lost 6 bases. For the CDR3, the DNA is TGCAGCGTTGCCCGGGGGAGCGGGGCGCTCAATGAGCAGTTCTTC. Translating it yields CSVARGSGALNEQFF.

This chain joins TRBV28 and TRBJ2-5, with 12 nucleotides matching TRBD2. Trimming at V came to 3 bases and at J to 5 bases, leaving 10 bases not matched to a gene. CDR1 is MDHEN and CDR2 is SYDVKM in the germline V gene. CDR3 length equals 17 residues. CDR3: CASSFLPSGRASETQYF. The CDR3 DNA sequence: TGTGCCAGCAGTTTCCTTCCTAGCGGGAGGGCCAGTGAGACCCAGTACTTC.

This clone has just a few counts. The chain has TRBV9 and TRBJ2-3; the D gene is possibly TRBD1 (5 bases). V was trimmed by 0 bases and J by 4 bases, leaving 15 bases between them. Germline CDR1 is SGDLS and CDR2 is YYNGEE. This CDR3 spans 16 amino acids. The CDR3 DNA reads as TGTGCCAGCAGCGTAGGAAGGACACCCACGGCAGATACGCAGTATTTT. This translates into CASSVGRTPTADTQYF.

V and J are TRBV30 and TRBJ1-5; TRBD1 matches at 9 bases. Trimming at V came to 1 base and at J to 4 bases, leaving 5 bases not matched to a gene. CDR3 length: 15 amino acids. The V gene's germline CDR1 is GTSNPN and CDR2 SVGIG (reference sequence). For the CDR3, the DNA is TGTGCCTGGAGTGGGAAGACAGGGGGAAATCAGCCCCAGCATTTT. Translating gives CAWSGKTGGNQPQHF.

A single count supports this clone. The rearrangement joins TRBV29-1 to TRBJ2-1; no reliable D call. Trimming stripped 4 bases from V and 7 bases from J, with 14 bases between. CDR3 length: 13 residues. Germline loops: CDR1 SQVTM, CDR2 ANQGSEA. Here the CDR3 DNA reads TGCAGCGTTGTGTACGGCGCTAGGAATGAGCAGTTCTTC. It specifies CSVVYGARNEQFF.

V is TRBV18 and J is TRBJ1-1; D is perhaps TRBD1 (6 bases). V shed 3 bases and J shed 2 bases, with 16 bases lying between them. This CDR3 is built from 16 residues. In germline, CDR1 is KGHSH, CDR2 LQKENI. CDR3 in DNA: TGTGCCAGCTCACCTTTAGTTGGGACACCTAACACTGAAGCTTTCTTT. Translating it yields CASSPLVGTPNTEAFF.

J is TRBJ1-3 and V is TRBV6-5; D gene unclear. CDR3 length: 13 amino acids. Germline V gene lookup returns CDR1 MNHEY and CDR2 SVGAGI. Trimming took off 4 bases at V and 3 bases at J, with 7 bases between the two ends. As DNA, the CDR3 is TGTGCCAGCAGTTCGTCGTTTGGAAACACCATATATTTT. Translated, it gives CASSSSFGNTIYF.

The table lists this clone with a few counts. The chain has TRBV29-1 and TRBJ1-6; D gene unclear. The CDR3 consists of 17 residues. V was clipped by 0 bases and J by 8 bases, with 20 bases between them. The germline V gene has CDR1 SQVTM and CDR2 ANQGSEA. The CDR3 DNA follows: TGCAGCGTTGAAGATCTTCAGAGGGAGCAGGCGGATTCACCCCTCCACTTT. Translating it yields CSVEDLQREQADSPLHF.

This chain joins TRBV20-1 and TRBJ1-1; D not resolved. Germline values: CDR1 DFQATT, CDR2 SNEGSKA (reference sequence). The CDR3 totals 11 residues. V shed 3 bases and J shed 6 bases, with 8 bases lying between them. The CDR3 spells CSASSPAEAFF. The CDR3 DNA follows: TGCAGTGCTAGTAGCCCGGCTGAAGCTTTCTTT.

The chain combines TRBV7-6 with TRBJ1-3; D is unresolved. Germline V gene sequence: CDR1 SGHVS, CDR2 FNYEAQ. The length of the CDR3 is 17 residues. V was shortened by 5 bases and J by 0 bases, with 17 bases between the two germline ends. The CDR3 nucleotides read TGTGCCAGCAGCCTCGTACAGAAATCAAGCTCTGGAAACACCATATATTTT. It is translated as CASSLVQKSSSGNTIYF.

V is TRBV4-3 and J is TRBJ2-1; the match to TRBD2 covers 8 bases. The CDR3 is 17 amino acids. In germline, CDR1 is LGHNA, CDR2 YSLEER. V was pared by 4 bases and J by 7 bases, with 15 bases of the junction left unmatched. CDR3: CASSRGGLVNFGNEQFF. The CDR3 coding sequence is TGCGCCAGCAGCCGAGGGGGACTAGTTAACTTCGGGAATGAGCAGTTCTTC.

V is TRBV4-1 and J is TRBJ2-5; no clear D gene. V lost 0 bases, J lost 2 bases, and 10 bases lay in between. The CDR3 consists of 15 residues. Germline V gene data show CDR1 as MGHRA and CDR2 as YSYEKL. The CDR3 protein is CASSQDSTVQETQYF. The CDR3 region has the DNA TGCGCCAGCAGCCAAGATTCCACTGTACAAGAGACCCAGTACTTC.

The chain combines TRBV6-1 with TRBJ2-5; the match to TRBD1 covers 7 bases. J lost 5 bases, V lost 4 bases, and 4 bases had no gene match. The CDR3 has 13 amino acids. Germline V gives CDR1 MNHNS, CDR2 SASEGT. CDR3 sequence reads: CASSVDREETQYF. The CDR3 region has the DNA TGTGCCAGCAGTGTCGACAGGGAGGAGACCCAGTACTTC.

This chain links TRBV2 with TRBJ2-7; 8 bases are a match to TRBD2. From germline, CDR1 is SNHLY and CDR2 FYNNEI. Losses at the gene ends were 5 bases for V and 6 bases for J; bases not matched to a gene: 12. The CDR3 covers 15 residues. For the CDR3, the DNA is TGTGCCAGCAGTACCCGGTATAGCGGGACCTTCGAGCAGTACTTC. This translates into CASSTRYSGTFEQYF.

V is TRBV7-9 and J is TRBJ2-5; D perhaps matches TRBD2 (6 bases). The CDR3 totals 16 residues. V lost 1 base, J lost 0 bases, and 12 bases lay in between. The germline gives CDR1 SEHNR, CDR2 FQNEAQ (reference sequence). The CDR3: CASSLGAGPYQETQYF. The CDR3 DNA reads TGTGCCAGCAGCTTAGGTGCGGGGCCGTACCAAGAGACCCAGTACTTC. The whole variable domain, filled in from reference TRBV7-9 and TRBJ2-5, reads DTGVSQNPRHKITKRGQNVTFRCDPISEHNRLYWYRQTLGQGPEFLTYFQNEAQLEKSRLLSDRFSAERPKGSFSTLEIQRTEQGDSAMYLCASSLGAGPYQETQYFGPGTRLLVL.

The chain employs TRBV7-9 and TRBJ1-5; the D gene is possibly TRBD1 (5 bases). The CDR3 length is 17 residues. Germline V lookup: CDR1 SEHNR, CDR2 FQNEAQ (reference sequence). V lost 1 base to trimming and J lost 5 bases, with 18 bases between them. As DNA, the CDR3 is TGTGCCAGCAGCTTAGGGTCAGGGCAGGAGTTGGATCAGCCCCAGCATTTT. Amino acid sequence: CASSLGSGQELDQPQHF.

This chain joins TRBV5-8 and TRBJ2-5, with TRBD1 as a possible D gene (8 bases). The germline V gene encodes CDR1 SGHTS and CDR2 YDEGEE. The CDR3 totals 15 residues. The V gene lost 6 bases and the J gene lost 3 bases, with 18 bases spanning the gap. CDR3: CASNPRTGREETQYF. In DNA, the CDR3 is TGTGCCAGCAACCCCAGGACAGGGAGGGAAGAGACCCAGTACTTC.